A selection of T cell receptor beta chains follows, all from one sample in a study of T cells in Graves' hyperthyroidism and ophthalmopathy. MiXCR was run by TCRdb on the multiplex PCR reads, yielding one entry per CDR3 protein. Among about 290,000 distinct CDR3 sequences listed, 10% to 15% were seen once. Material: blood. All receptors come from a woman in her 30s with Graves' hyperthyroidism that later progressed to Graves' ophthalmopathy. CDR3s include the opening cysteine and the closing phenylalanine or tryptophan. D genes are given only for firm matches. Rows may omit the clone size; those that give it use once, few, many or a size class.

V gene	clone size	D gene	J gene	CDR3 DNA	CDR3 protein
TRBV7-6	many	NA	TRBJ2-2	TGTGCCAGCAGCTTAGCGACGGTAAACCCGAACACCGGGGAGCTGTTTTTT	CASSLATVNPNTGELFF
TRBV19	NA	NA	TRBJ2-1	TGTGCCAGTAGTTCTTATGAGCAGTTCTTC	CASSSYEQFF
TRBV6-5	NA	TRBD1	TRBJ1-1	TGTGCCAGCAGTTACTGGACAGGGCTCAACACTGAAGCTTTCTTT	CASSYWTGLNTEAFF
TRBV6-6	many	NA	TRBJ1-1	TGTGCCAGCAGTTACCGCAACGTGGCTTTCTTT	CASSYRNVAFF
TRBV7-9	many	NA	TRBJ2-1	TGTGCCAGCAGCTGGGATGGCCCCACGGGCCCCAATGAGCAGTTCTTC	CASSWDGPTGPNEQFF
TRBV11-1	many	NA	TRBJ1-2	TGTGCCAGCAGCTTAGGATTGTCGCAGGATTCCATCTATGGCTACACCTTC	CASSLGLSQDSIYGYTF
TRBV6-1	few	NA	TRBJ2-1	TGTGCCAGCTCCCCTAGCTACCCTGACCTTTTAGCCCATGAGCAGTTCTTC	CASSPSYPDLLAHEQFF
TRBV12-3/TRBV12-4	many	NA	TRBJ2-7	TGTGCCAGCAGTTTAGCGGGAGCGGGCTCCTACGAGCAGTACTTC	CASSLAGAGSYEQYF
TRBV10-3	many	NA	TRBJ2-1	TGTGCCATCGAGAGTGGGAATGAGCAGTTCTTC	CAIESGNEQFF
TRBV15	few	NA	TRBJ1-2	TGTGCCACCAGCAGAGGACCGCGCGGCTACACCTTC	CATSRGPRGYTF
TRBV27	many	NA	TRBJ2-7	TGTGCCAGCAGTTTATGGGGGGGCATGCTAGGCGAGCAGTACTTC	CASSLWGGMLGEQYF
TRBV30	many	TRBD1	TRBJ1-1	TGTGCCTACCAGGGGGCGGGAAACACTGAAGCTTTCTTT	CAYQGAGNTEAFF
TRBV3-1	many	NA	TRBJ1-4	TGTGCCAGCGGCAAGCGGGGGCAGGGTTGGGAAAAACTGTTTTTT	CASGKRGQGWEKLFF
TRBV30	many	NA	TRBJ2-1	TGTGCCTGGAGTGGCATTCAGGGGTTCTACAATGAGCAGTTCTTC	CAWSGIQGFYNEQFF
TRBV20-1	many	TRBD2	TRBJ2-7	TGCAGTGCTAGAAGCCCATCACTAGCGACCTACGAGCAGTACTTC	CSARSPSLATYEQYF
TRBV6-2/TRBV6-3	NA	NA	TRBJ2-7	TGTGCCAGCTGTTACTCCCGGGACACTCGCTACGAGCAGTACTTC	CASCYSRDTRYEQYF
TRBV7-2	many	TRBD2	TRBJ2-1	TGTGCCAGCAGCTCCACCGGGGGCCGGGCTAGCGGGAAGTCGGCCTACAATGAGCAGTTCTTC	CASSSTGGRASGKSAYNEQFF
TRBV7-2	many	NA	TRBJ2-2	TGTGCCAGCAGCTCTGGACAGCTTTGGGAGCTGTTTTTT	CASSSGQLWELFF
TRBV6-1	NA	NA	TRBJ2-6	TGTGCCAGCTTCAAGAGGGCTGGGGCCAACGTCCTGACTTTC	CASFKRAGANVLTF
TRBV4-2	many	TRBD1	TRBJ1-2	TGTGCCAGCAGCCAGAGGCAGGGGGACTATGGCTACACCTTC	CASSQRQGDYGYTF
TRBV14	NA	TRBD2	TRBJ2-1	TGTGCCAGCAGCCAAGAATCTAGCGGGAGAGGGAATGAGCAGTTCTTC	CASSQESSGRGNEQFF
TRBV7-9	NA	NA	TRBJ1-6	TGTGCCAGCAGCCACCTCAGCCCGAGCTCCTATAATTCACCCCTCCACTTT	CASSHLSPSSYNSPLHF
TRBV19	NA	NA	TRBJ2-4	TGTGCCAGCCAGGTCTGGGTCCACGGGGGAAACATTCAGTACTTC	CASQVWVHGGNIQYF
TRBV7-2	many	NA	TRBJ2-7	TGTGCCAGCAGCCGCTTTATGGCCGGGTACGAGCAGTACTTC	CASSRFMAGYEQYF
TRBV7-9	many	TRBD1	TRBJ2-4	TGTGCCAGCAGCACTAGTAGGACAGGGCGGGACATTCAGTACTTC	CASSTSRTGRDIQYF
TRBV2	NA	NA	TRBJ2-3	TGTGCCAGCAGTCGGCTTACAACAGATACGCAGTATTTT	CASSRLTTDTQYF
TRBV30	many	TRBD2	TRBJ2-3	TGTGCCTGGAGTGTAGGGACTAGCAACCCAGATACGCAGTATTTT	CAWSVGTSNPDTQYF
TRBV3-1	many	NA	TRBJ2-1	TGTGCCAGCAGCCCAAAAGACTCGCCCCATGAGCAGTTCTTC	CASSPKDSPHEQFF
TRBV14	NA	TRBD2	TRBJ2-7	TGTGCCAGCAGCCCGGGACTAGCGGGAGCCCTCTACGAGCAGTACTTC	CASSPGLAGALYEQYF
TRBV10-2	many	NA	TRBJ1-1	TGCGCCAGCAACCCGGGACAGAACACTGAAGCTTTCTTT	CASNPGQNTEAFF
TRBV4-2	few	NA	TRBJ2-7	TGTGCCAGCAGCCAAGATCGAGGAGCCTCCGGCGAGCAGTACTTC	CASSQDRGASGEQYF
TRBV28	many	TRBD1	TRBJ1-5	TGTGCCAGCTGGACAGGGCACCGCTATAGCAATCAGCCCCAGCATTTT	CASWTGHRYSNQPQHF
TRBV4-3	few	NA	TRBJ2-7	TGCGCCAGCAGCCAAGATTGGGAAGAATCTTACGAGCAGTACTTC	CASSQDWEESYEQYF
TRBV20-1	many	NA	TRBJ2-2	TGCAGTGCTAGAGATCCTCAGGGGAACACCGGGGAGCTGTTTTTT	CSARDPQGNTGELFF
TRBV30	many	NA	TRBJ1-3	TGTGCCTGGAGTCCCGACTCTGGAAACACCATATATTTT	CAWSPDSGNTIYF
TRBV20-1	few	TRBD2	TRBJ2-3	TGCAGTGCTGAGGGGACTAGCGAGTTCTTGGATACGCAGTATTTT	CSAEGTSEFLDTQYF
TRBV30	many	NA	TRBJ2-7	TGTGCCTGGAATAACGGGCGCAGCTCCTACGAGCAGTACTTC	CAWNNGRSSYEQYF
TRBV2	many	TRBD1	TRBJ1-1	TGTGCCAGCAGGTTGGACAGGGTTAAAGCTTTCTTT	CASRLDRVKAFF
TRBV4-3	few	TRBD2	TRBJ2-1	TGCGCCAGCAGCCAAGAGACTAGCGGGAGGGCCGCTGAGCAGTTCTTC	CASSQETSGRAAEQFF
TRBV2	many	NA	TRBJ2-2	TGTGCCAGCACAAGCAGCCTTCCGAACACCGGGGAGCTGTTTTTT	CASTSSLPNTGELFF
TRBV7-2	many	NA	TRBJ2-1	TGTGCCAGCAGCCCCGTGGCGGACCCGAGCTCCTACAATGAGCAGTTCTTC	CASSPVADPSSYNEQFF
TRBV12-3/TRBV12-4	many	NA	TRBJ1-4	TGTGCCAGCAGTTTAGGTGGCGGCTTAAATGAAAAACTGTTTTTT	CASSLGGGLNEKLFF
TRBV2	NA	TRBD2	TRBJ2-1	TGTGCCAGCAGTGAAGAAGCGGGGGAGATCTACAATGAGCAGTTCTTC	CASSEEAGEIYNEQFF
TRBV7-3	many	TRBD1	TRBJ1-1	TGTGCCAGCAGTCCGACAGGGGACACTGAAGCTTTCTTT	CASSPTGDTEAFF
TRBV7-6	many	NA	TRBJ2-4	TGTGCCAGCTCCCCCGGGGGTGCGAAGCTAGCCAAAAACATTCAGTACTTC	CASSPGGAKLAKNIQYF
TRBV20-1	many	TRBD1	TRBJ1-1	TGCGGACTGAGGACAGGGGGCCGGCACACTGAAGCTTTCTTT	CGLRTGGRHTEAFF
TRBV30	many	NA	TRBJ2-5	TGTGCCTGGAGGGCCCCTTGGAGTGAGACCCAGTACTTC	CAWRAPWSETQYF
TRBV3-1	many	TRBD1	TRBJ2-5	TGTGCCAGCAGCCCGGAAGACAGGGGGTGGGAAGAGACCCAGTACTTC	CASSPEDRGWEETQYF